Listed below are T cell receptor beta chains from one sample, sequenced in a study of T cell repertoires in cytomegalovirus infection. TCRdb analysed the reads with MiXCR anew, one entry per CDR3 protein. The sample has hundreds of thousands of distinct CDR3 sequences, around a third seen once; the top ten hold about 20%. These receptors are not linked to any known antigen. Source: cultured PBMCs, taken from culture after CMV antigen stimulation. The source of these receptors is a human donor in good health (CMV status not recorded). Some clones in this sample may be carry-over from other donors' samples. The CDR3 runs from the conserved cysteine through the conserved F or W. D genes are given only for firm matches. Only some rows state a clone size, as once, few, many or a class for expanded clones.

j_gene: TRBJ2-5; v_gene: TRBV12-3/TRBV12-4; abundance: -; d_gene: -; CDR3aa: CASSPSTEETQYF
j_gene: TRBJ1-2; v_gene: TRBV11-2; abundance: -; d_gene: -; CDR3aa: CASSLTLQNYGYTF
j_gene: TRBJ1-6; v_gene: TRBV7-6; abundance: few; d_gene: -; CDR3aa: CASSLEPDSPLHF
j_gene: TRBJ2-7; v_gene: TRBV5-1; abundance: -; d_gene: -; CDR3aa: CASSYVGFYEQYF
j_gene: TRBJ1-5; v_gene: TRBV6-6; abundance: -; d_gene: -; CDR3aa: CASSYPGEQPQHF
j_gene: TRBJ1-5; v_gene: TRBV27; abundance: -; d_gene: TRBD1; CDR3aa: CASNRGYSNQPQHF
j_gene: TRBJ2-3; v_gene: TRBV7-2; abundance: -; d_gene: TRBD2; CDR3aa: CASSFRLAGTSTDTQYF
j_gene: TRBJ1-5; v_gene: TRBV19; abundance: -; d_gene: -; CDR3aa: CASSISTGYNQPQHF
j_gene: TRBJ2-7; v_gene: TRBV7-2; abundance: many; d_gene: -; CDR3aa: CASSFVGRRGSEQYF
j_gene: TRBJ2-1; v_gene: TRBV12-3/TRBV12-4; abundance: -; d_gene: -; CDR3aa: CASTYRTDRTNEQFF
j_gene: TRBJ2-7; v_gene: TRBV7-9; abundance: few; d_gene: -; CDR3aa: CASSSPGRAHEQYF
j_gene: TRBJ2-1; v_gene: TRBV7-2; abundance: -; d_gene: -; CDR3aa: CASSSPNHNEQFF
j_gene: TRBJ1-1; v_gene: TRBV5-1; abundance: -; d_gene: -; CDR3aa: CASSFGGTGRDTEAFF
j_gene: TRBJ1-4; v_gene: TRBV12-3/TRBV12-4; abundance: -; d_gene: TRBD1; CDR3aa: CASSFPTGGDEKLFF
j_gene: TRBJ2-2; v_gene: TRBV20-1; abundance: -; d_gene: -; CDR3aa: CSASAGSRELFF
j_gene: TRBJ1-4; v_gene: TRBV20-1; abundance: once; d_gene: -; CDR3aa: CSAKGGRTNEKLFF
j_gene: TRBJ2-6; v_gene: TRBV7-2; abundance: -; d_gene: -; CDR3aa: CASSLAGRSSGANVLTF
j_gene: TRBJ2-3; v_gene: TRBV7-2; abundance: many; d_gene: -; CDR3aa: CAVEWSTDTQYF
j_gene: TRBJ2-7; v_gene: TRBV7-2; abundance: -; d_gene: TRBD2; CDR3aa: CASSPTAGGHYEQYF
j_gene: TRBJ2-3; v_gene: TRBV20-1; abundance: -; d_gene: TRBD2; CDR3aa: CSAGGVGGTDTQYF
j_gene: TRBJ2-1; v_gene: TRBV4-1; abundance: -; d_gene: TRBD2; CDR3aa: CASSQSLADYNEQFF
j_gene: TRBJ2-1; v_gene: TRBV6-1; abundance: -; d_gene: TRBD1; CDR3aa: CASRGQGADEQFF
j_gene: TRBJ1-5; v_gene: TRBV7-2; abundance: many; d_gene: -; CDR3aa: CASTPGDQPQHF
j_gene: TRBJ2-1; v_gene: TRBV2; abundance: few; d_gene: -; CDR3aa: CASSESGVAPHEQFF
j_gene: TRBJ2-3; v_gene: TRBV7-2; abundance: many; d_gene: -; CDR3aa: CASSFGPTDTQYF
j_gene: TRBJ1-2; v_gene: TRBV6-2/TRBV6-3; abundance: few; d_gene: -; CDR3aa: CASSRLATGYTF
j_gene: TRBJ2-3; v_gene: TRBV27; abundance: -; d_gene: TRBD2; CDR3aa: CASRPGLTDTQYF
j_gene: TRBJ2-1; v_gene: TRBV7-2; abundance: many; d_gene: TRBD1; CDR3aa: CASSRRGQGYNEQFF
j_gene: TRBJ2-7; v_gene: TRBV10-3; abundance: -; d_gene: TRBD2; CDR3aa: CAISDPGSGGIYEQYF
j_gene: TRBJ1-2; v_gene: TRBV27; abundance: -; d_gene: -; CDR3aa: CASSPQAAGAGGYTF
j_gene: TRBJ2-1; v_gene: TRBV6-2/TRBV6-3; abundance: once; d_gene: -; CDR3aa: CAQARRANEQFF
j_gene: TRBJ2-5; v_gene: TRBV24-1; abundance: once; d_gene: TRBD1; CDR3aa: CATSDPTGGRGETQYF
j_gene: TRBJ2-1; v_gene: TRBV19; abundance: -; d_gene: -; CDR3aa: CASSSGFRDSYNEQFF